The 29 T cell receptor beta chains below all came from one sample that was sequenced in a study of early T cells in non-severe SARS-CoV-2 infection. One entry per CDR3 protein results from TCRdb running MiXCR on the 5' RACE reads. The sample includes more than 60,000 distinct CDR3 sequences, roughly 12% of them seen just once. Material: whole blood, obtained at baseline. Every receptor here comes from an adult who was a healthcare worker with PCR-confirmed SARS-CoV-2 infection or an uninfected control (not recorded which).

The V and J genes are TRBV7-9 and TRBJ1-1, with 7 nucleotides matching TRBD1. The V gene end was trimmed by 4 bases and the J gene end by 3 bases; junction bases not matched to a gene: 5. Germline values: CDR1 SEHNR, CDR2 FQNEAQ (reference sequence). CDR3 length: 14 residues. CDR3 sequence: CASSYRQGDTEAFF. The DNA of the CDR3 is TGTGCCAGCAGCTACCGACAGGGCGACACTGAAGCTTTCTTT.

This clonotype has a handful of counts. The chain uses TRBV3-1 and TRBJ2-4, with TRBD1 matching over 8 bases. The germline CDR1 and CDR2 sequences are LGHDT and YNNKEL (reference sequence). This CDR3 is 14 amino acids long. The trim removed 2 bases at V and 4 bases at J, leaving 1 base unmatched. The CDR3 coding sequence is TGTGCCAGCAGCCAATACAGGGGGAAAAACATTCAGTACTTC. The encoded protein is CASSQYRGKNIQYF.

The rearrangement links TRBV28 to TRBJ2-3; 11 bases agree with TRBD2. This CDR3 region has 16 residues. Losses at the gene ends were 6 bases for V and 6 bases for J; bases not matched to a gene: 11. Germline V gene sequence: CDR1 MDHEN, CDR2 SYDVKM. Written as DNA, the CDR3 is TGTGCCAGCAGAAGTAGCGGGGGGGCCGGCGTGGATACGCAGTATTTT. It specifies CASRSSGGAGVDTQYF.

This clonotype was picked up a small number of times. The genes are TRBV11-2 and TRBJ2-5; D uncertain. This CDR3 has 13 residues. Germline CDR1 is SGHAT and CDR2 is FQNNGV. The germline V and J ends were trimmed by 1 base and 2 bases, with 5 bases remaining between them. The DNA of the CDR3 is TGTGCCAGCAGCTTAGGTATGCAAGAGACCCAGTACTTC. As protein: CASSLGMQETQYF.

This clonotype was counted ten times or more. The chain employs TRBV4-3 and TRBJ2-1; 13 bases are a match to TRBD2. Germline lookup yields CDR1 LGHNA and CDR2 YSLEER. The CDR3 consists of 17 residues. The V and J ends lost 0 bases and 7 bases, in that order; junction bases with no gene match: 6. CDR3 DNA sequence: TGCGCCAGCAGCCAAGAATACGGACTAGCGGGAGCAAATGAGCAGTTCTTC. Translation: CASSQEYGLAGANEQFF.

V gene TRBV5-1 combines with J gene TRBJ2-7; 7 bases match TRBD1. Losses at the gene ends were 2 bases for V and 6 bases for J; bases not matched to a gene: 11. This CDR3 contains 15 residues. CDR1 and CDR2 (germline): SGHRS, YFSETQ. Written as DNA, the CDR3 is TGCGCCAGCAGCTTTGAAGGGACAGCGTCGGCCGAGCAGTACTTC. Encoded protein: CASSFEGTASAEQYF.

V and J are TRBV7-2 and TRBJ2-5; no clear D. The CDR3 is 13 residues long. Germline CDR1 and CDR2: SGHTA and FQGNSA. V lost 5 bases and J 2 bases, leaving 9 bases between the germline ends. The CDR3, as DNA: TGTGCCAGCAGCCGCGGAAGACAAGAGACCCAGTACTTC. Its protein product is CASSRGRQETQYF.

This clonotype was counted between two and nine times. The V gene is TRBV6-6, the J gene TRBJ1-6; weak D call: TRBD1 (6 bases). V was cut by 7 bases and J by 11 bases, with 15 bases left in between. Germline V gene data show CDR1 as MNHNY and CDR2 as SVGAGI (reference sequence). This CDR3 region has 13 residues. The CDR3 nucleotides are TGTGCCAGCACTCTAGGGAGGGGGACACCCCTCCACTTT. It yields the protein CASTLGRGTPLHF.

This sequence joins TRBV28 and TRBJ2-1; D remains ambiguous. V lost 7 bases, J lost 4 bases, and 14 bases lay in between. The CDR3 length is 14 residues. Germline lookup yields CDR1 MDHEN and CDR2 SYDVKM. CDR3: CASISGLRYNEQFF. The CDR3, as DNA: TGTGCCAGCATCTCAGGTCTACGATACAATGAGCAGTTCTTC.

The chain carries TRBV29-1 and TRBJ2-3; unclear D gene. Germline V gene data show CDR1 as SQVTM and CDR2 as ANQGSEA. The CDR3 extends over 13 amino acids. V gave up 7 bases and J gave up 2 bases, with 13 bases separating them. Here the CDR3 DNA reads TGCAGCGCCGGCCCTGGGTCCACAGATACGCAGTATTTT. This gives the protein CSAGPGSTDTQYF.

This clonotype turned up a few times. The V and J genes are TRBV24-1 and TRBJ2-3; D is perhaps TRBD1 or TRBD2 (5 bases each). The CDR3 spans 15 residues. The germline V gene encodes CDR1 KGHDR and CDR2 SFDVKD. The V end lost 2 bases, the J end lost 0 bases, and 8 bases lay between the germline ends. CDR3 DNA: TGTGCCACCAGTGATTCGGGGCGTAGCACAGATACGCAGTATTTT. This codes for CATSDSGRSTDTQYF.

There are a few counts of this clonotype. Relative to the germline gene, one junction end is altered; a read error may explain this. The chain joins TRBV27 to TRBJ2-5, with a weak D call TRBD2 (6 bases). CDR1 and CDR2 (germline): MNHEY, SMNVEV (reference sequence). The CDR3 has 11 residues. DNA for the CDR3: TGTGCCAGCAGTTTAAAGAAGGCAGGGAGGTTC. Translated: CASSLKKAGRF.

This clonotype was counted a single time. The chain uses TRBV20-1 and TRBJ1-2; D is possibly TRBD1 (5 bases). The CDR3 contains 15 residues. The germline V and J ends were trimmed by 6 bases and 0 bases, with 17 bases remaining between them. Germline assignment: CDR1 DFQATT and CDR2 SNEGSKA (reference sequence). CDR3 nucleotide sequence: TGCAGTGCCGCCCTAACAGGCTCTGCTAACTATGGCTACACCTTC. Its translation: CSAALTGSANYGYTF.

This sequence joins TRBV7-9 and TRBJ2-1; possibly TRBD2 for D (7 bases). CDR3 length: 16 residues. Germline assignment: CDR1 SEHNR and CDR2 FQNEAQ (reference sequence). Trimming removed 4 bases from V and 2 bases from J, with 15 bases in between. CDR3 residues: CASSSPEGGTYNEQFF. The CDR3 DNA reads as TGTGCCAGCAGCTCCCCGGAGGGGGGGACCTACAATGAGCAGTTCTTC.

This rearrangement joins TRBV6-2 or TRBV6-3 to TRBJ2-7; D gene ambiguous. CDR3 length: 14 amino acids. Trimming removed 2 bases at V and 0 bases at J, with 8 bases between. CDR1 and CDR2 from the germline V gene are MNHEY and SVGEGT. The CDR3 is CASSYVQVSYEQYF. CDR3 bases: TGTGCCAGCAGTTACGTCCAGGTCTCCTACGAGCAGTACTTC.

Many counts were recorded for this clonotype. The chain recombines TRBV4-2 with TRBJ1-1; 9 bases line up with TRBD1. V dropped 3 bases and J dropped 4; count of bases not matched to a gene: 6. The CDR3 has 15 residues. In germline, CDR1 is LGHNA, CDR2 YNFKEQ. The CDR3 bases are TGTGCCAGCAGCCACGAACAGGGGGCAGCCACTGAAGCTTTCTTT. Translation: CASSHEQGAATEAFF.

CDR3 sequence: CSARDSKAGDTQYF. DNA of the CDR3: TGCAGTGCTAGAGATTCAAAGGCCGGTGATACGCAGTATTTT. The chain uses TRBV20-1 and TRBJ2-3; no clear D. The CDR3 runs 14 residues. The V gene's germline CDR1 is DFQATT and CDR2 SNEGSKA (reference sequence). Trimming took off 0 bases at V and 6 bases at J, with 13 bases between the two ends.

The chain combines TRBV11-2 with TRBJ2-1; D may be TRBD1 (5 bases). CDR1 SGHAT and CDR2 FQNNGV come from the germline V gene. The germline V and J ends were trimmed by 5 bases and 8 bases, with 19 bases remaining between them. The length of the CDR3 is 15 residues. The chain's CDR3 is CASSPGMISRYEQFF. The DNA for the CDR3 is TGTGCCAGCAGCCCAGGGATGATCAGTAGGTATGAGCAGTTCTTC.

This clonotype was observed at least ten times. The V gene is TRBV10-3, the J gene TRBJ2-3, with D unresolved. This CDR3 comprises 12 residues. Trimming stripped 6 bases from V and 0 bases from J, with 4 bases between. CDR1 is ENHRY and CDR2 is SYGVKD in the germline V gene. The CDR3: CAISESTDTQYF. The CDR3 DNA reads as TGTGCCATCAGCGAGAGCACAGATACGCAGTATTTT.

CDR3 sequence: CASSFQGGGNQPQHF. The CDR3, as DNA: TGTGCCAGCAGTTTTCAGGGTGGCGGCAATCAGCCCCAGCATTTT. The chain joins TRBV12-3 or TRBV12-4 to TRBJ1-5; D might be TRBD1 (5 bases). The length of the CDR3 is 15 residues. V dropped 3 bases and J dropped 2 bases, with 11 bases sitting between them.

This clonotype came up many times. The chain carries TRBV7-2 and TRBJ1-2; D gene uncertain. Germline V lookup: CDR1 SGHTA, CDR2 FQGNSA. V was clipped by 8 bases and J by 3 bases, with 10 bases between them. This CDR3 spans 12 amino acids. CDR3 DNA: TGTGCCAGCCGGGGAGAGTACTATGGCTACACCTTC. It specifies CASRGEYYGYTF. The full variable domain, its missing parts supplied by reference TRBV7-2 and TRBJ1-2, is GAGVSQSPSNKVTEKGKDVELRCDPISGHTALYWYRQSLGQGLEFLIYFQGNSAPDKSGLPSDRFSAERTGGSVSTLTIQRTQQEDSAVYLCASRGEYYGYTFGSGTRLTVV.

This clonotype was seen at least ten times. V gene TRBV28 combines with J gene TRBJ2-3, with 8 bases that match TRBD2. CDR1 and CDR2 from the germline V gene are MDHEN and SYDVKM. There are 13 residues in the CDR3. Losses at the gene ends were 9 bases for V and 1 base for J; bases not matched to a gene: 3. The CDR3 DNA reads TGTGCCAGTCGGCGGGGGGGCACAGATACGCAGTATTTT. Translated: CASRRGGTDTQYF.

A few counts support this clonotype. The V gene is TRBV29-1, the J gene TRBJ2-3, with 8 bases fitting TRBD2. V was pared by 3 bases and J by 1 base, with 0 bases of the junction left unmatched. This CDR3 contains 13 residues. Germline loops: CDR1 SQVTM, CDR2 ANQGSEA. The CDR3 bases are TGCAGCGTTGATAGCGGGGGCACAGATACGCAGTATTTT. It encodes CSVDSGGTDTQYF.

This clonotype was found many times. The CDR3: CASMRAVNQPQHF. The DNA for the CDR3 is TGTGCCAGCATGCGGGCAGTAAATCAGCCCCAGCATTTT. This chain uses TRBV2 with TRBJ1-5; D gene unclear. CDR3 length: 13 residues. V was shortened by 7 bases and J by 4 bases, with 11 bases between the two germline ends. Germline V gene sequence: CDR1 SNHLY, CDR2 FYNNEI.

This clonotype showed up many times. The chain employs TRBV28 and TRBJ1-4; 8 nucleotides line up with TRBD1. CDR1 and CDR2 (germline): MDHEN, SYDVKM. V was pared by 2 bases and J by 10 bases, with 6 bases of the junction left unmatched. The CDR3 is made up of 14 amino acids. The CDR3: CASSLGTGGRKLFF. The CDR3 region has the DNA TGTGCCAGCAGTTTAGGGACAGGAGGTCGAAAACTGTTTTTT.

The J gene is TRBJ1-1, the V gene TRBV7-8, with 7 nucleotides matching TRBD1. CDR1 is SGHVS and CDR2 is FQNEAQ in the germline V gene. The CDR3 loop spans 15 amino acids. The V gene end was trimmed by 4 bases and the J gene end by 4 bases; junction bases not matched to a gene: 9. The CDR3 nucleotides read TGTGCCAGCAGCTCGAGACAGGGTGTAGGCACTGAAGCTTTCTTT. Translation: CASSSRQGVGTEAFF.

In its sample, this clonotype was seen a few times. This CDR3 is CASSFGQGAVGYTF. In DNA, the CDR3 is TGTGCCAGCAGCTTTGGACAGGGGGCGGTTGGCTACACCTTC. The chain carries TRBV7-9 and TRBJ1-2; 11 positions agree with TRBD1. V trimming: 3 bases; J trimming: 7 bases; junction bases outside the gene matches: 4. The CDR3 contains 14 residues. CDR1 SEHNR and CDR2 FQNEAQ come from the germline V gene (reference sequence).

The genes are TRBV6-2 or TRBV6-3 and TRBJ2-3, with 8 bases lining up with TRBD1. V was pared by 6 bases and J by 4 bases, with 9 bases of the junction left unmatched. The CDR3 loop spans 15 amino acids. From germline, CDR1 is MNHEY and CDR2 SVGEGT. The chain's CDR3 is CASSRRQGPADTQYF. In DNA, the CDR3 is TGTGCCAGCAGCCGCAGACAGGGGCCGGCAGATACGCAGTATTTT.

CDR3 region: CASSQRTGANEKLFF. DNA of the CDR3: TGTGCCAGCAGCCAGCGGACAGGGGCGAATGAAAAACTGTTTTTT. The rearrangement joins TRBV3-1 to TRBJ1-4, with 9 nucleotides matching TRBD1. Germline V gene lookup returns CDR1 LGHDT and CDR2 YNNKEL (reference sequence). CDR3 length: 15 residues. V shed 3 bases, J shed 5 bases, and the junction held 4 bases outside the gene matches.